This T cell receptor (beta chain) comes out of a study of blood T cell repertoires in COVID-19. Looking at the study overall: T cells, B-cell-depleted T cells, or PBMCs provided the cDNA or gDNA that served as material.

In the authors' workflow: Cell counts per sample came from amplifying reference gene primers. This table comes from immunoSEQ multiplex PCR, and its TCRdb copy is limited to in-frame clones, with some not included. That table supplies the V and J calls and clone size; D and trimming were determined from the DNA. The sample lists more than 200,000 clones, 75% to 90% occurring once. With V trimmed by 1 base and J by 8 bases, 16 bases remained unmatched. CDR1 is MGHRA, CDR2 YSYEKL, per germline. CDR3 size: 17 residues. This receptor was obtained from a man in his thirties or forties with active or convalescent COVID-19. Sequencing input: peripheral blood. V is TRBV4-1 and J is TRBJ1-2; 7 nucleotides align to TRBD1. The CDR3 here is CASSQVLRTGPLSGYTF. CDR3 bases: TGCGCCAGCAGCCAAGTTCTAAGGACAGGACCTCTGAGCGGCTACACCTTC.